The rows below give T cell receptor beta chains drawn from one sample of a study of regulatory T cells in long-lasting Graves disease. In TCRdb, the multiplex PCR reads were re-called with MiXCR into one record per CDR3 protein. In the table there are under 500,000 distinct CDR3 sequences, around 20% of which are singletons. Sample: peripheral blood mononuclear cells (PBMCs), taken when the disease was refractory, from a patient treated with antithyroid drugs. These receptors were obtained from a female donor with Graves disease. The CDR3 runs from the conserved cysteine through the conserved F or W. The D gene is left open where the match is weak. Only some rows state a clone size, as once, few, many or a class for expanded clones.

v_gene: TRBV7-7; abundance: many; j_gene: TRBJ2-5; d_gene: .; CDR3nt: TGTGCTAGCAGCCGTGGTGAGGGGAAAGAGACCCAGTACTTC; CDR3aa: CASSRGEGKETQYF
v_gene: TRBV4-3; abundance: .; j_gene: TRBJ1-1; d_gene: .; CDR3nt: TGCGCCGGCAGCCAAGAGGCCGCGAACACTGAAGCTTTCTTT; CDR3aa: CAGSQEAANTEAFF
v_gene: TRBV6-5; abundance: many; j_gene: TRBJ1-2; d_gene: .; CDR3nt: TGTGCCAGCAGTTACGATTCCACACTCGGCTACACCTTC; CDR3aa: CASSYDSTLGYTF
v_gene: TRBV12-3/TRBV12-4; abundance: many; j_gene: TRBJ2-2; d_gene: TRBD1; CDR3nt: TGTGCCAGCAGTTTTTCGGACAGGTCCGCCGGGGAGCTGTTTTTT; CDR3aa: CASSFSDRSAGELFF
v_gene: TRBV4-3; abundance: few; j_gene: TRBJ2-5; d_gene: .; CDR3nt: TGCGCCAGCAGCCAAGATCATGAGACCCAGTACTTC; CDR3aa: CASSQDHETQYF
v_gene: TRBV30; abundance: .; j_gene: TRBJ1-5; d_gene: .; CDR3nt: TGTGCCTGGAGTAGTGGGACAATCTCCGGCGATCAGCCCCAGCATTTT; CDR3aa: CAWSSGTISGDQPQHF
v_gene: TRBV9; abundance: .; j_gene: TRBJ2-7; d_gene: .; CDR3nt: TGTGCCAGCAGCGTAGGGGATGGCTCCTACGAGCAGTACTTC; CDR3aa: CASSVGDGSYEQYF
v_gene: TRBV6-2/TRBV6-3; abundance: .; j_gene: TRBJ1-5; d_gene: .; CDR3nt: TGTGCCAGTTTGGACTCGCCAAATCAGCCCCAGCATTTT; CDR3aa: CASLDSPNQPQHF
v_gene: TRBV19; abundance: .; j_gene: TRBJ1-2; d_gene: TRBD1; CDR3nt: TGTGCCAGTAGTTCGGACAGGAGCCTCTATGGCTACACCTTC; CDR3aa: CASSSDRSLYGYTF
v_gene: TRBV18; abundance: few; j_gene: TRBJ1-4; d_gene: .; CDR3nt: TGTGCCAGCTCACCACCGGTGGAAGAAAAACTGTTTTTT; CDR3aa: CASSPPVEEKLFF
v_gene: TRBV6-1; abundance: .; j_gene: TRBJ1-1; d_gene: .; CDR3nt: TGTGCCAACAGGCCCGCAGGGGTTGGAGGCACTGAAGCTTTCTTT; CDR3aa: CANRPAGVGGTEAFF
v_gene: TRBV7-2; abundance: .; j_gene: TRBJ2-4; d_gene: .; CDR3nt: TGTGCCAGCAGCCCGACAGAATGGGACATTCAGTACTTC; CDR3aa: CASSPTEWDIQYF
v_gene: TRBV11-2; abundance: .; j_gene: TRBJ1-1; d_gene: .; CDR3nt: TGTGCCAGCAGCTTAGGCGACAGGAGGTACACTGAAGCTTTCTTT; CDR3aa: CASSLGDRRYTEAFF
v_gene: TRBV7-2; abundance: many; j_gene: TRBJ2-7; d_gene: .; CDR3nt: TGTGCCAGCAGCCCAGTGTGGAGGGCGGACGAGCAGTACTTC; CDR3aa: CASSPVWRADEQYF
v_gene: TRBV4-1; abundance: few; j_gene: TRBJ1-5; d_gene: TRBD1; CDR3nt: TGCGCCAGCAGCCAAGATCCGGACAGGGGCGATCAGCCCCAGCATTTT; CDR3aa: CASSQDPDRGDQPQHF
v_gene: TRBV27; abundance: few; j_gene: TRBJ1-4; d_gene: .; CDR3nt: TGTGCCAGCAGTCCATCAGTCCGTAATGAAAAACTGTTTTTT; CDR3aa: CASSPSVRNEKLFF
v_gene: TRBV20-1; abundance: many; j_gene: TRBJ1-5; d_gene: .; CDR3nt: TGCAGTGCTAGAGATAGAAGCGATTGGGGGGCAGGCAATCAGCCCCAGCATTTT; CDR3aa: CSARDRSDWGAGNQPQHF
v_gene: TRBV5-4; abundance: .; j_gene: TRBJ1-2; d_gene: .; CDR3nt: TGTGCCAGCAGCTTGGAGGAGGGACCGGCGCGTGGCTACACCTTC; CDR3aa: CASSLEEGPARGYTF
v_gene: TRBV6-1; abundance: many; j_gene: TRBJ1-2; d_gene: TRBD1; CDR3nt: TGTGCCAGCACCAGACAGGGAACCTATGGCTACACCTTC; CDR3aa: CASTRQGTYGYTF
v_gene: TRBV7-2; abundance: many; j_gene: TRBJ2-5; d_gene: .; CDR3nt: TGTGCCAGCAGCTTAGGTGCACAAGAGACCCAGTACTTC; CDR3aa: CASSLGAQETQYF
v_gene: TRBV28; abundance: many; j_gene: TRBJ2-2; d_gene: TRBD2; CDR3nt: TGTGCCAGCAGACAAAGGACTAGGTCGGTCACCGGGGAGCTGTTTTTT; CDR3aa: CASRQRTRSVTGELFF
v_gene: TRBV5-1; abundance: few; j_gene: TRBJ2-5; d_gene: TRBD1; CDR3nt: TGCGCCAGCAGCTTGGTCGGGACAGGGGGCATGTGGGAGACCCAGTACTTC; CDR3aa: CASSLVGTGGMWETQYF
v_gene: TRBV28; abundance: many; j_gene: TRBJ2-2; d_gene: TRBD2; CDR3nt: TGTGCCAGCAGTTTCGCGTCTACTGAGCCGGGACTAAGGTCGCCCGGGGAGCTGTTTTTT; CDR3aa: CASSFASTEPGLRSPGELFF
v_gene: TRBV6-1; abundance: many; j_gene: TRBJ2-7; d_gene: .; CDR3nt: TGTGCCAGCAGAGGGGACGGAGTCTCCGAGCAGTACTTC; CDR3aa: CASRGDGVSEQYF
v_gene: TRBV7-2; abundance: .; j_gene: TRBJ2-5; d_gene: TRBD2; CDR3nt: TGTGCCAGCAGCCCACTAGCGACACGAACCAGTCAAACAAAACAAGAGACCCAGTACTTC; CDR3aa: CASSPLATRTSQTKQETQYF
v_gene: TRBV19; abundance: few; j_gene: TRBJ1-4; d_gene: .; CDR3nt: TGTGCCAGTAGTCCTCGAGGAATACATGAAAAACTGTTTTTT; CDR3aa: CASSPRGIHEKLFF
v_gene: TRBV7-2; abundance: once; j_gene: TRBJ2-7; d_gene: TRBD2; CDR3nt: TGTGCCAGCAGCTTCGGGACTAGCGGCAACTACGAGCAGTACTTC; CDR3aa: CASSFGTSGNYEQYF
v_gene: TRBV20-1; abundance: few; j_gene: TRBJ2-4; d_gene: TRBD1; CDR3nt: TGCAGTGCTCGAGACAGGGTCGAGGACATTCAGTACTTC; CDR3aa: CSARDRVEDIQYF
v_gene: TRBV28; abundance: many; j_gene: TRBJ1-2; d_gene: TRBD1; CDR3nt: TGTGCCAGCAGCAATCGGGCAGGGGGCGGGAGGGATGGCTACACCTTC; CDR3aa: CASSNRAGGGRDGYTF
v_gene: TRBV28; abundance: few; j_gene: TRBJ1-2; d_gene: TRBD1; CDR3nt: TGTGCCAGCAGTTTCCCGGGACAGGGAACTGGCTACACCTTC; CDR3aa: CASSFPGQGTGYTF
v_gene: TRBV24-1; abundance: .; j_gene: TRBJ2-7; d_gene: TRBD1; CDR3nt: TGTGCCACCAGTGATTCCAAAAGGGGGCTAGCAGGCTACGAGCAGTACTTC; CDR3aa: CATSDSKRGLAGYEQYF
v_gene: TRBV7-9; abundance: many; j_gene: TRBJ1-2; d_gene: .; CDR3nt: TGTGCCAGCAGCCCGCAGGGGAACAATATAGGCTACACCTTC; CDR3aa: CASSPQGNNIGYTF
v_gene: TRBV20-1; abundance: .; j_gene: TRBJ1-1; d_gene: .; CDR3nt: TGCAGTGCGGACAGCCGGAACACTGAAGCTTTCTTT; CDR3aa: CSADSRNTEAFF
v_gene: TRBV12-3/TRBV12-4; abundance: many; j_gene: TRBJ2-2; d_gene: .; CDR3nt: TGTGCCAGCAGTTACGGTGCGAACACCGGGGAGCTGTTTTTT; CDR3aa: CASSYGANTGELFF
v_gene: TRBV18; abundance: many; j_gene: TRBJ2-5; d_gene: .; CDR3nt: TGTGCCAGCTCCCAACCATGGGCTACAGAGACCCAGTACTTC; CDR3aa: CASSQPWATETQYF
v_gene: TRBV3-1; abundance: few; j_gene: TRBJ1-3; d_gene: TRBD1; CDR3nt: TGTGCCAGCAGACCCGGGGGACAGGGAAACACCATATATTTT; CDR3aa: CASRPGGQGNTIYF
v_gene: TRBV3-2; abundance: many; j_gene: TRBJ1-5; d_gene: .; CDR3nt: TGTGCCAGCACTGCAAAGTGCGTTCAGCCCCAGCATTTT; CDR3aa: CASTAKCVQPQHF
v_gene: TRBV10-3; abundance: many; j_gene: TRBJ2-2; d_gene: .; CDR3nt: TGTGCCATCAGTGAGTCCGACGGGGAGCTGTTTTTT; CDR3aa: CAISESDGELFF
v_gene: TRBV10-1; abundance: .; j_gene: TRBJ2-7; d_gene: .; CDR3nt: TGCGCCAGCAGTGAATCTAACCTTGCGGGTGAGCAGTGCTTC; CDR3aa: CASSESNLAGEQCF
v_gene: TRBV6-1; abundance: few; j_gene: TRBJ2-5; d_gene: .; CDR3nt: TGTGCCAGCAGCCGACCTACCGGTACCCAGTACTTC; CDR3aa: CASSRPTGTQYF
v_gene: TRBV19; abundance: few; j_gene: TRBJ2-7; d_gene: .; CDR3nt: TGTGCCAGTAGTTCGGGGCCAGGTTCCTACGAGCAGTACTTC; CDR3aa: CASSSGPGSYEQYF
v_gene: TRBV19; abundance: once; j_gene: TRBJ1-5; d_gene: .; CDR3nt: TGTGCCAGTAGTACCACAGGGAGACAGCCCCAGCATTTT; CDR3aa: CASSTTGRQPQHF
v_gene: TRBV29-1; abundance: few; j_gene: TRBJ1-1; d_gene: TRBD1; CDR3nt: TGCAGCGTTGATCGGACAGGGGTAGGCACTGAAGCTTTCTTT; CDR3aa: CSVDRTGVGTEAFF
v_gene: TRBV5-1; abundance: many; j_gene: TRBJ1-4; d_gene: TRBD1; CDR3nt: TGCGCCAGCAGGGGGACCGGGACAGCATCCCCTAGCGGGGAAAAACTGTTTTTT; CDR3aa: CASRGTGTASPSGEKLFF
v_gene: TRBV7-2; abundance: few; j_gene: TRBJ1-5; d_gene: .; CDR3nt: TGTGCCAGCAGCTTATCCCCAGGGAATCAGCCCCAGCATTTT; CDR3aa: CASSLSPGNQPQHF
v_gene: TRBV2; abundance: few; j_gene: TRBJ2-7; d_gene: .; CDR3nt: TGTGCCACCGGAGTAAACTCCTACGAGCAGTACTTC; CDR3aa: CATGVNSYEQYF
v_gene: TRBV24-1; abundance: many; j_gene: TRBJ1-2; d_gene: .; CDR3nt: TGTGCCACCAGTGAACGAGCTAACTATGGCTACACCTTC; CDR3aa: CATSERANYGYTF
v_gene: TRBV6-2/TRBV6-3; abundance: few; j_gene: TRBJ1-3; d_gene: .; CDR3nt: TGTGCCAGCAGCCCCGGACCCCTCGGAGGGGGAAACACCATATATTTT; CDR3aa: CASSPGPLGGGNTIYF
v_gene: TRBV30; abundance: few; j_gene: TRBJ1-2; d_gene: .; CDR3nt: TGTGCCTGGATGGAGGAGGTAGATGGCTACACCTTC; CDR3aa: CAWMEEVDGYTF
v_gene: TRBV6-2/TRBV6-3; abundance: many; j_gene: TRBJ2-7; d_gene: .; CDR3nt: TGTGCCAGCAGTTACTCGAACTGGGACACATCCTACGAGCAGTACTTC; CDR3aa: CASSYSNWDTSYEQYF
v_gene: TRBV2; abundance: many; j_gene: TRBJ2-5; d_gene: .; CDR3nt: TGTGCCAGCAGTGAACTAGGGGGGGAAGAGACCCAGTACTTC; CDR3aa: CASSELGGEETQYF